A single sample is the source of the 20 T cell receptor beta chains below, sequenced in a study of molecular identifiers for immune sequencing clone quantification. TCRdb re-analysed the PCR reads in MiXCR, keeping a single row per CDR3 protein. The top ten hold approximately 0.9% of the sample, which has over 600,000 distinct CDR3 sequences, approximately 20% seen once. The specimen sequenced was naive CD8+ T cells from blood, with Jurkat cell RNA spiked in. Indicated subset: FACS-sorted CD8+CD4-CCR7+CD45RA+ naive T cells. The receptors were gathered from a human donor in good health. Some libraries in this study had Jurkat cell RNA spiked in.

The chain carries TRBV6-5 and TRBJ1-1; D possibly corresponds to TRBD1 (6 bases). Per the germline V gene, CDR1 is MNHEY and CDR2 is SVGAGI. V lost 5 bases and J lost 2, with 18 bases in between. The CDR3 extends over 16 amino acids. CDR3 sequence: CASSISRGGRNTEAFF. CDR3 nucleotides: TGTGCCAGCAGTATCTCAAGGGGGGGACGAAACACTGAAGCTTTCTTT.

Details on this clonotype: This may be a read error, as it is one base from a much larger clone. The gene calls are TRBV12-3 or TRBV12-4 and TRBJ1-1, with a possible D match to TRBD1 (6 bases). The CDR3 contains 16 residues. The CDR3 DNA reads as TGTGCCAGCACCCCACCGTGGGGGGGCGCGATCACTGAAGCTTCCTTT. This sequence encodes CASTPPWGGAITEASF.

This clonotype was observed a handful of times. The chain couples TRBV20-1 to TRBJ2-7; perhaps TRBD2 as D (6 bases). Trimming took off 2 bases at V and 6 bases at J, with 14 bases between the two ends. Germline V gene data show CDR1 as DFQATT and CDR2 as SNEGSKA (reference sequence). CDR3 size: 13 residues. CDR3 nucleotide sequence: TGCAGTGCTAGACTATTGGGCGGGACCGAGCAGTACTTC. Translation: CSARLLGGTEQYF.

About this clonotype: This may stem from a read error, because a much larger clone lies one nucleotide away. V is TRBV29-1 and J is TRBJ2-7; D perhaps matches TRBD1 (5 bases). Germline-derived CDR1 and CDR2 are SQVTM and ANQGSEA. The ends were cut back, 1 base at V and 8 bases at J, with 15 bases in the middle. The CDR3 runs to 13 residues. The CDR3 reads CSVEVRTDNKQYF. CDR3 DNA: TGCAGCGTTGAAGTTCGGACGGACAACAAGCAGTACTTC.

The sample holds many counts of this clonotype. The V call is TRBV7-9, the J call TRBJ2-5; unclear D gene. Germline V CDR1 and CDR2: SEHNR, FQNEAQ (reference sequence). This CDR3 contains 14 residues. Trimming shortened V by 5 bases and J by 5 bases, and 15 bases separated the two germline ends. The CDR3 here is CASSGWAKKETQYF. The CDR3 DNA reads TGTGCCAGCAGCGGATGGGCCAAGAAGGAGACCCAGTACTTC. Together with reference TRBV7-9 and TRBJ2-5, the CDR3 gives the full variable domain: DTGVSQNPRHKITKRGQNVTFRCDPISEHNRLYWYRQTLGQGPEFLTYFQNEAQLEKSRLLSDRFSAERPKGSFSTLEIQRTEQGDSAMYLCASSGWAKKETQYFGPGTRLLVL.

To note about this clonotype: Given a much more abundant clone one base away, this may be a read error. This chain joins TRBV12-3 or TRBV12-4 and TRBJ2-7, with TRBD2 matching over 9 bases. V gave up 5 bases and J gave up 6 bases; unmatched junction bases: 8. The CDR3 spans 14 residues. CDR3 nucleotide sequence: TGTGCCAGCAGTACCGGACTAGCGCGGGCCGAGCAGTACTTC. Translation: CASSTGLARAEQYF.

The CDR3 DNA follows: TGTGCCAGCAGTTCCGGGACAGGCCTTCACTATGGCTACACCTTC. Protein: CASSSGTGLHYGYTF. V usage is TRBV27 and J usage is TRBJ1-2; 8 bases fit TRBD1. The V and J ends lost 4 bases and 3 bases, in that order; junction bases with no gene match: 7. CDR1 and CDR2 from the germline V gene are MNHEY and SMNVEV (reference sequence). The CDR3 is 15 amino acids.

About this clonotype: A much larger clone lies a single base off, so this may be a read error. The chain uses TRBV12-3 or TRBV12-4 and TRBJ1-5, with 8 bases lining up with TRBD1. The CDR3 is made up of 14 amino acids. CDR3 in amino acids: CAGSAGQGTQPQHF. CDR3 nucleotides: TGTGCCGGCAGTGCCGGACAGGGAACTCAGCCCCAGCATTTT.

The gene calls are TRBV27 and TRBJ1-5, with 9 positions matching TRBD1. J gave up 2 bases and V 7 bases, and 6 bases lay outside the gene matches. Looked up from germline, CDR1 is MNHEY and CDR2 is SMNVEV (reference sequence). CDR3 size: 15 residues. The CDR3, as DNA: TGTGCCAGCAAATCGGGACAGGGAGGCAATCAGCCCCAGCATTTT. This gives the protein CASKSGQGGNQPQHF.

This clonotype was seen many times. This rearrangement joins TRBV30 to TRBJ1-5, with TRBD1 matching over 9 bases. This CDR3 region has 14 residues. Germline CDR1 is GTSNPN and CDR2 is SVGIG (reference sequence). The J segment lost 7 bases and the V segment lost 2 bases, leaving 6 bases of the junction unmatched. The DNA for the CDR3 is TGTGCCTGGAGTACGACAGGGGGTGAACAGCCCCAGCATTTT. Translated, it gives CAWSTTGGEQPQHF.

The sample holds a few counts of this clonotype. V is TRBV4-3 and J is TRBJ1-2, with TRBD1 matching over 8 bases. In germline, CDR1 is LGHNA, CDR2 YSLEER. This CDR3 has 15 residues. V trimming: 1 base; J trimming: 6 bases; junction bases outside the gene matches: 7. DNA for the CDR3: TGCGCCAGCAGCCAAGGTCTAGGACAGGGCGATGGCTACACCTTC. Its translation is CASSQGLGQGDGYTF.

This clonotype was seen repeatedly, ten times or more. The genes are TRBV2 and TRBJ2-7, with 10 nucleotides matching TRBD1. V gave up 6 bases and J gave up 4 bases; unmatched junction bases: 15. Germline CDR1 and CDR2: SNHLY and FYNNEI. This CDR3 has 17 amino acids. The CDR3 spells CASSLDRGFGLSYEQYF. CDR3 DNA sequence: TGTGCCAGCAGCCTGGACAGGGGGTTCGGTTTATCTTACGAGCAGTACTTC. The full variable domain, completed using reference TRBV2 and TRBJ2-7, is EPEVTQTPSHQVTQMGQEVILRCVPISNHLYFYWYRQILGQKVEFLVSFYNNEISEKSEIFDDQFSVERPDGSNFTLKIRSTKLEDSAMYFCASSLDRGFGLSYEQYFGPGTRLTVT.

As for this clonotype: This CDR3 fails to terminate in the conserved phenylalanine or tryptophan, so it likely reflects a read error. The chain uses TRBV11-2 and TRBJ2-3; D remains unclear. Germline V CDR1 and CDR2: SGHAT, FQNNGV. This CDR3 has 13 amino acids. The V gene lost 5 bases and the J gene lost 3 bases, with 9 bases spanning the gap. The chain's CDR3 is CASSEDRTDTQYS. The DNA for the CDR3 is TGTGCCAGCAGCGAGGATCGGACAGATACGCAGTATTCT.

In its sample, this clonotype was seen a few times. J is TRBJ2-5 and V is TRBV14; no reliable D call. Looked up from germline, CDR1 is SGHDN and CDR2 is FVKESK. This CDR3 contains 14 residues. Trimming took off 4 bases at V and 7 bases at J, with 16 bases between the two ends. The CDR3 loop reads CASSRDFGDGTQYF. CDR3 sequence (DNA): TGTGCCAGCAGCCGAGATTTTGGGGATGGGACCCAGTACTTC.

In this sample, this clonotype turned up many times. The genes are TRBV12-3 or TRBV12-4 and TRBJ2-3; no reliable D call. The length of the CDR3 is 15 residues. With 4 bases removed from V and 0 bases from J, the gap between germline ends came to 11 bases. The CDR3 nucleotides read TGTGCCAGCAGTTCCCTTAAGGGAAGCACAGATACGCAGTATTTT. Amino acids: CASSSLKGSTDTQYF.

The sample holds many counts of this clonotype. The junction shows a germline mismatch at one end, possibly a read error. The DNA of the CDR3 is TGCAGTGCTAGAGATCCCTTAACGGGACAGAACCTATTC. This codes for CSARDPLTGQNLF. V is TRBV20-1 and J is TRBJ2-7; 7 bases are shared with TRBD1. This CDR3 has 13 residues. Germline CDR1 DFQATT, CDR2 SNEGSKA (reference sequence).

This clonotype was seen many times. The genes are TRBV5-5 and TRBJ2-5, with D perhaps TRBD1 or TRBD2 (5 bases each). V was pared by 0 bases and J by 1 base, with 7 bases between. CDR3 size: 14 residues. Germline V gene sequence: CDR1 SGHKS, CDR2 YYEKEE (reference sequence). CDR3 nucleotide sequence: TGTGCCAGCAGCTTGGGGGACCTCCAAGAGACCCAGTACTTC. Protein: CASSLGDLQETQYF.

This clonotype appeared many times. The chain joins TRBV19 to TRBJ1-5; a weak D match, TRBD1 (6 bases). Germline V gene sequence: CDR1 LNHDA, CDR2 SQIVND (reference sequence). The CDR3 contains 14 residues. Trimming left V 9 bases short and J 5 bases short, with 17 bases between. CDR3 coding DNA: TGTGCCAGCACCACAGGGTTTATGGATCAGCCCCAGCATTTT. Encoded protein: CASTTGFMDQPQHF.

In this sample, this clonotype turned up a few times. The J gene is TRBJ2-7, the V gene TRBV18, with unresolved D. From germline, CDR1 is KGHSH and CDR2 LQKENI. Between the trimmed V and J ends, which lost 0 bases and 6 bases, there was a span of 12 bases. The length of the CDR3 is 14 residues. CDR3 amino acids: CASSPPQYIFEQYF. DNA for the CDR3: TGTGCCAGCTCACCACCCCAGTATATCTTCGAGCAGTACTTC.

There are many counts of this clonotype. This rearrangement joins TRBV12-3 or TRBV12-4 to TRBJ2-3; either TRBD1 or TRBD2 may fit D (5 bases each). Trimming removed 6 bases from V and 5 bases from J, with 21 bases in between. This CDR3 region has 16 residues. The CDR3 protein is CASSPGGQGSIDTQYF. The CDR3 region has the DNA TGTGCCAGCAGCCCTGGCGGGCAGGGATCAATAGATACGCAGTATTTT.